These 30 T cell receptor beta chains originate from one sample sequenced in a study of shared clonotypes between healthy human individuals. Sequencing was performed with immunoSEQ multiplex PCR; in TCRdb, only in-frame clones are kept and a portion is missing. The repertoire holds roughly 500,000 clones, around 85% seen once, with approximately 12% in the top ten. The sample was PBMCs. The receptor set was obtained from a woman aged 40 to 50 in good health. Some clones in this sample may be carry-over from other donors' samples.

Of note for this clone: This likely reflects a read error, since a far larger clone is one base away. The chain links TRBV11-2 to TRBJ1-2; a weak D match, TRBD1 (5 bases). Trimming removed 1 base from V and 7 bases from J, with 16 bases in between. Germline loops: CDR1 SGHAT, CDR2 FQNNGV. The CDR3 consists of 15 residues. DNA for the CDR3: TGTGCCAGCAGCTTAGTTGCAGGGAGTGGCTGTGGCTACACCTTC. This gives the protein CASSLVAGSGCGYTF.

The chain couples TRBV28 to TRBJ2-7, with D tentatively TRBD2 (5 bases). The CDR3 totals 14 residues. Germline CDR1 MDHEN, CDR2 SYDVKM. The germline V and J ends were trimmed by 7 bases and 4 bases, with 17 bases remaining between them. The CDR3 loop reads CASNSILSGYEQYF. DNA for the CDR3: TGTGCCAGCAACTCGATTTTGTCGGGGTACGAGCAGTACTTC.

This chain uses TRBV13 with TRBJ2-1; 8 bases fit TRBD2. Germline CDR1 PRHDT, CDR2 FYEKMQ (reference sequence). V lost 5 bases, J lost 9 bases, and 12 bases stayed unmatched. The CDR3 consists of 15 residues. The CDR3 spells CASSQKPGLGSEQFF. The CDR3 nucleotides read TGTGCCAGCAGCCAAAAGCCGGGACTAGGCAGTGAGCAGTTCTTC.

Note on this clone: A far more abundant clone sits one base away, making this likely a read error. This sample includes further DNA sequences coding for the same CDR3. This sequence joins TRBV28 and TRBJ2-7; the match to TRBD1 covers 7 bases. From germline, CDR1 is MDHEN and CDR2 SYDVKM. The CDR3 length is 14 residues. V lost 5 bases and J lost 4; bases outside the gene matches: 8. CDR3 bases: TGTGCCAGCAGTCCTCCGGGACAGTCATACGAGCAGTACTTC. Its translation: CASSPPGQSYEQYF.

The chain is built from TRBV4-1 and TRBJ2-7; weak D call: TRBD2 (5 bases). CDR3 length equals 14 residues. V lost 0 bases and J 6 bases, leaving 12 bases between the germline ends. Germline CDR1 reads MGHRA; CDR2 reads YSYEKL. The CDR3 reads CASSQDRGGGEQYF. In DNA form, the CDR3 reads TGCGCCAGCAGCCAAGATCGAGGAGGTGGCGAGCAGTACTTC.

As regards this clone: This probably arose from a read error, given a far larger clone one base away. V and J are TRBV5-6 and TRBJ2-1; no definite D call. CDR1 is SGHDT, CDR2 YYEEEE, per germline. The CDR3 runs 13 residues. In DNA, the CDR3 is TGTACCAGCAGTATAGGGTCTGGCAATGAGCAGTTCTTC. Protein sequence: CTSSIGSGNEQFF.

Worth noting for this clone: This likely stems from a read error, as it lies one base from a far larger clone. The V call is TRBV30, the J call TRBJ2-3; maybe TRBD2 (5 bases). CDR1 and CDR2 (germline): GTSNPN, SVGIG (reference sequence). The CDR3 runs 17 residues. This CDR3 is CAWRDSRSLDYTDTQCF. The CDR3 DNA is TGTGCCTGGAGGGACTCCCGTTCACTAGATTACACAGATACGCAGTGTTTT. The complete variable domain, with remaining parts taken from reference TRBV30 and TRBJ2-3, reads SQTIHQWPATLVQPVGSPLSLECTVEGTSNPNLYWYRQAAGRGLQLLFYSVGIGQISSEVPQNLSASRPQDRQFILSSKKLLLSDSGFYLCAWRDSRSLDYTDTQCFGPGTRLTVL.

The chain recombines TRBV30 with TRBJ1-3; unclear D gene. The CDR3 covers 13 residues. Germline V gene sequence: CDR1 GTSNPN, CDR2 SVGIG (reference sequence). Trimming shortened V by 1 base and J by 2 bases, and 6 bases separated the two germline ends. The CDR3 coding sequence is TGTGCCTGGAGTGGTTCAGCTGGAAACACCATATATTTT. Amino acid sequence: CAWSGSAGNTIYF.

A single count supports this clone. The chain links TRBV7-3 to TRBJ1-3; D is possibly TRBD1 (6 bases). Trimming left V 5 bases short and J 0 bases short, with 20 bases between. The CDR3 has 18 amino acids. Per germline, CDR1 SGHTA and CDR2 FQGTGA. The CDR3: CASSPPGRGGSSGNTIYF. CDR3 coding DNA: TGTGCCAGCAGCCCCCCTGGCAGGGGAGGCTCCTCTGGAAACACCATATATTTT. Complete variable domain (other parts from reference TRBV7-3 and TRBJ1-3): GAGVSQTPSNKVTEKGKYVELRCDPISGHTALYWYRQSLGQGPEFLIYFQGTGAADDSGLPNDRFFAVRPEGSVSTLKIQRTERGDSAVYLCASSPPGRGGSSGNTIYFGEGSWLTVV.

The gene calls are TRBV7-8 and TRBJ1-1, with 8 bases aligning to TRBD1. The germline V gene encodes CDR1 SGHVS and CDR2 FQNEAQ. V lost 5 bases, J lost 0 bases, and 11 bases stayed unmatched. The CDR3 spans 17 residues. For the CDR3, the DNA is TGTGCCAGCAGCCGTTTGACAGGGGAAAACATGAACACTGAAGCTTTCTTT. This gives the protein CASSRLTGENMNTEAFF.

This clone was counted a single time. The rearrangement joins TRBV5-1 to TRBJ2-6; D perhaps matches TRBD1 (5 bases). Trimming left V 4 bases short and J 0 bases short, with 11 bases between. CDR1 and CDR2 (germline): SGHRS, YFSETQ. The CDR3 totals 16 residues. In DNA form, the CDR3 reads TGCGCCAGCAGCCTAGACAGTCTCTCTGGGGCCAACGTCCTGACTTTC. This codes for CASSLDSLSGANVLTF. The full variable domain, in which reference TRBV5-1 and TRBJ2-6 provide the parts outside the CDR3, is KAGVTQTPRYLIKTRGQQVTLSCSPISGHRSVSWYQQTPGQGLQFLFEYFSETQRNKGNFPGRFSGRQFSNSRSEMNVSTLELGDSALYLCASSLDSLSGANVLTFGAGSRLTVL.

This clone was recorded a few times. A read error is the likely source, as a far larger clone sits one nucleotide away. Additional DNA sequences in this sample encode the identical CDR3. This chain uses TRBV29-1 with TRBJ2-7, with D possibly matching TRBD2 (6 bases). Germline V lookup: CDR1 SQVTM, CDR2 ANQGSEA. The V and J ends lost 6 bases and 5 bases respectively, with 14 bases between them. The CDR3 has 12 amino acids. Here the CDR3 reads CSVGSGGHEQYF. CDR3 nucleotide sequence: TGCAGCGTCGGGAGTGGTGGGCACGAGCAGTACTTC.

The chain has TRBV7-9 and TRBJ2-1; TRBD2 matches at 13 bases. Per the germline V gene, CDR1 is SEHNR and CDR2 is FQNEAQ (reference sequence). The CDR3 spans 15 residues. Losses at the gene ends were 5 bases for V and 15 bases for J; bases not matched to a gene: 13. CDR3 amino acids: CASSPRLAGGLGMFF. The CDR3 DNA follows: TGTGCCAGCAGCCCCCGACTAGCGGGAGGCTTAGGGATGTTCTTC.

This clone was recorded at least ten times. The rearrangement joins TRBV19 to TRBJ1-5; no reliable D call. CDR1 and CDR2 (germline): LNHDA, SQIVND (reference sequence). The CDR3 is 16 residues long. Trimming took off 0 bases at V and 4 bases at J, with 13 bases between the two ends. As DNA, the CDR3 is TGTGCCAGTAGTATAGAGGCAGGCAGTAGGAATCAGCCCCAGCATTTT. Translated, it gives CASSIEAGSRNQPQHF.

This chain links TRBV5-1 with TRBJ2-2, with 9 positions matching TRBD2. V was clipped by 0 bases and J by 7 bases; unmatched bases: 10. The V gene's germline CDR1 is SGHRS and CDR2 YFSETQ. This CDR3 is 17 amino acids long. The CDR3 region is CASSLALASGTNGELFF. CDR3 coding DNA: TGCGCCAGCAGCTTGGCCTTGGCTAGCGGGACTAACGGGGAGCTGTTTTTT.

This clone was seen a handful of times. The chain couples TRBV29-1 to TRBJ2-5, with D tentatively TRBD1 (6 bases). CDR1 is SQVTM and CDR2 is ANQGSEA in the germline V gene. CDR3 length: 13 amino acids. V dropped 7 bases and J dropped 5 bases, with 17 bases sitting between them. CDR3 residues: CSGGGTGWETQYF. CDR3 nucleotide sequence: TGCAGCGGGGGTGGAACAGGGTGGGAGACCCAGTACTTC.

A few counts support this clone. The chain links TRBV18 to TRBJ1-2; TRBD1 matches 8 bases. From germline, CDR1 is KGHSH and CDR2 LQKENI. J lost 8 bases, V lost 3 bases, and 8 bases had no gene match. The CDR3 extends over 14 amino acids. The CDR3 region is CASSPGQEARGYTF. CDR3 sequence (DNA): TGTGCCAGCTCACCGGGACAGGAGGCGAGGGGCTACACCTTC.

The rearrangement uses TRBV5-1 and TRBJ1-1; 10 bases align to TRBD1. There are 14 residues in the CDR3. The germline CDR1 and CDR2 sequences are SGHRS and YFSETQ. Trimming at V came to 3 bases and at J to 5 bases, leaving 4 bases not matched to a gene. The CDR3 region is CASSWTGGRTEAFF. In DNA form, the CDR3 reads TGCGCCAGCAGCTGGACAGGGGGGAGGACTGAAGCTTTCTTT.

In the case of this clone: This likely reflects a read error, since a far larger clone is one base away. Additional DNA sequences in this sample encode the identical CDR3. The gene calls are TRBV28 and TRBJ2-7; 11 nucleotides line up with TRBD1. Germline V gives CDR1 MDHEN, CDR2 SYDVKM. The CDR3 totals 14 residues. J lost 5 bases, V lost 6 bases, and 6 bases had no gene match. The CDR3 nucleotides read TGTGCCAGCAGCCTAGGGACAGGGGGTAACGAGCAGTACTTC. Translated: CASSLGTGGNEQYF.

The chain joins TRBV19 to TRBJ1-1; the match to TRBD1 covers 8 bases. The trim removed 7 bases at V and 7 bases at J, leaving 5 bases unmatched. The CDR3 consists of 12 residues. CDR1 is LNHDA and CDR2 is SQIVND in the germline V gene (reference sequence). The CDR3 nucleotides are TGTGCCAGTAAAGACAGGGGCAGTGAAGCTTTCTTT. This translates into CASKDRGSEAFF.

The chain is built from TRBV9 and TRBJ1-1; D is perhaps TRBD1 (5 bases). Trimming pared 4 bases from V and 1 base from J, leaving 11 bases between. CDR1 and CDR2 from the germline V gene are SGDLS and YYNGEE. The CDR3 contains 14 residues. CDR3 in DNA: TGTGCCAGCAGCCCACGCAGGGAGAACACTGAAGCTTTCTTT. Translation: CASSPRRENTEAFF.

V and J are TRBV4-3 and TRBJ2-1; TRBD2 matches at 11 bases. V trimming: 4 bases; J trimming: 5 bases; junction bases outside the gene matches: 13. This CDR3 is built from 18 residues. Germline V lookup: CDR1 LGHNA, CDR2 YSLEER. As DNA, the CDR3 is TGCGCCAGCAGCCGCTTCATGGAGGGACTAGCGGTACACAATGAGCAGTTCTTC. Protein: CASSRFMEGLAVHNEQFF.

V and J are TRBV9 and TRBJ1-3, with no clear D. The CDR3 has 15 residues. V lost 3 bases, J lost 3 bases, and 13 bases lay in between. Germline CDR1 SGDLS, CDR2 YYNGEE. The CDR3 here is CASSGGRSYGNTIYF. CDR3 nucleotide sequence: TGTGCCAGCAGCGGAGGGAGGTCGTATGGAAACACCATATATTTT.

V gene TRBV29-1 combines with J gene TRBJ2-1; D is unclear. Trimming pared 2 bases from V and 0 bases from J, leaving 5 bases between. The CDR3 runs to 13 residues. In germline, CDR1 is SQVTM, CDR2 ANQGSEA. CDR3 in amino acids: CSVELNSYNEQFF. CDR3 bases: TGCAGCGTTGAACTTAACTCCTACAATGAGCAGTTCTTC.

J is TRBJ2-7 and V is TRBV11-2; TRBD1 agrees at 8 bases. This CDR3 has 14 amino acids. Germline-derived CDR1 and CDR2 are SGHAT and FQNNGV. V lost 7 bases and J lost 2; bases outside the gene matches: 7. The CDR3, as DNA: TGTGCCAGCACTCTAGGGACAGGCGCCTACGAGCAGTACTTC. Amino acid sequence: CASTLGTGAYEQYF.

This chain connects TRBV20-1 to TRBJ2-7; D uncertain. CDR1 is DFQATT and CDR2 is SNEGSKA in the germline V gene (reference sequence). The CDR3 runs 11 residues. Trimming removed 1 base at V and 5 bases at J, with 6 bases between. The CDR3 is CSARGGDEQYF. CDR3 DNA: TGCAGTGCTAGAGGAGGTGACGAGCAGTACTTC.

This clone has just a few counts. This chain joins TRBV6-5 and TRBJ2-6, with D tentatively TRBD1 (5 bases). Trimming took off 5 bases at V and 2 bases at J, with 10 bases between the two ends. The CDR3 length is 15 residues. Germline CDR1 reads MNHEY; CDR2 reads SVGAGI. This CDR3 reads CASSRGLTGANVLTF. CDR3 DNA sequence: TGTGCCAGCAGTAGGGGTTTAACTGGGGCCAACGTCCTGACTTTC.

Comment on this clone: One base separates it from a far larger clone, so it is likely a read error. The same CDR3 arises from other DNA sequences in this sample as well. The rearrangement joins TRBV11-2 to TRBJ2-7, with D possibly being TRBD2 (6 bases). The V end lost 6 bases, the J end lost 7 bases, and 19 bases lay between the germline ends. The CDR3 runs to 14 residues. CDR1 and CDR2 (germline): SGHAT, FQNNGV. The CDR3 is CASSHGLRGGEQYF. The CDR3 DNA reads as TGTGCCAGCAGTCACGGACTACGTGGTGGGGAGCAGTACTTC.

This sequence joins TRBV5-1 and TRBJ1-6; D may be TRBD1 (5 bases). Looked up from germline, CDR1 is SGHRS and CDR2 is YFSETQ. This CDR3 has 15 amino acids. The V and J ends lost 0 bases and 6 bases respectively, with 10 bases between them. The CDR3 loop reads CASSLDQGGNSPLHF. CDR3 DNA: TGCGCCAGCAGCTTGGATCAGGGTGGTAATTCACCCCTCCACTTT.

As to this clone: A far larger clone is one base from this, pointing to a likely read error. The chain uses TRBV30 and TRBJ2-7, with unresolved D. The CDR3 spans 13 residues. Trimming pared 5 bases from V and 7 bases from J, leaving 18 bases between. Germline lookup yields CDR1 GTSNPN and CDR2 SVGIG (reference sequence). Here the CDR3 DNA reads TGTGCCTGGGGTATTGCTACCCCGGGTGAGCAGTACTTC. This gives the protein CAWGIATPGEQYF.